This T cell receptor (beta chain) was captured in a study of long-term antiretroviral therapy in people with HIV. Sequencing used immunoSEQ v3.0 at survey level. Only in-frame clones appear in the TCRdb table, and some are missing; sequencing was by immunoSEQ multiplex PCR. In the table there are more than 15,000 clones, about 91% of which are singletons. The CDR3 loop spans 14 amino acids. Germline V gene lookup returns CDR1 SGDLS and CDR2 YYNGEE. V was shortened by 3 bases and J by 2 bases, with 11 bases between the two germline ends. The receptor was isolated from a man in his sixties with HIV. The sample in question was unsorted PBMCs, obtained 0.3 years after starting antiretroviral therapy. The rearrangement joins TRBV9 to TRBJ1-2; unclear D gene. DNA for the CDR3: TGTGCCAGCAGCGGACCGCGGGCAAACTATGGCTACACCTTC. Protein product: CASSGPRANYGYTF. The whole variable domain, filled in from reference TRBV9 and TRBJ1-2, reads DSGVTQTPKHLITATGQRVTLRCSPRSGDLSVYWYQQSLDQGLQFLIQYYNGEERAKGNILERFSAQQFPDLHSELNLSSLELGDSALYFCASSGPRANYGYTFGSGTRLTVV.